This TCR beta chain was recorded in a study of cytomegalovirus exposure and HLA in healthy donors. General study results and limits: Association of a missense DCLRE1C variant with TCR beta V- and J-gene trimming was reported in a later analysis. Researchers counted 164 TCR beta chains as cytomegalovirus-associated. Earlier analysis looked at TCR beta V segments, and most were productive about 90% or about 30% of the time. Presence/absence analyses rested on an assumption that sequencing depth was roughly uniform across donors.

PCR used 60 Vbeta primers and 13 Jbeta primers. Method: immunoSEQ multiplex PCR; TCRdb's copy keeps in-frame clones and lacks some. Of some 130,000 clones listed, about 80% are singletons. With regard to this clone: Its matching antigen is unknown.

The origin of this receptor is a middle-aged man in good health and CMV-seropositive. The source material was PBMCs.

CDR3 sequence: CASNRGGGQGNEQFF. In DNA form, the CDR3 reads TGCGCCAGCAACCGCGGGGGAGGCCAAGGGAATGAGCAGTTCTTC. The chain employs TRBV5-1 and TRBJ2-1; 7 nucleotides line up with TRBD2. CDR3 length: 15 residues. Germline values: CDR1 SGHRS, CDR2 YFSETQ. V trimming: 6 bases; J trimming: 7 bases; junction bases outside the gene matches: 13.